This T cell receptor (beta chain) derives from a study of beta chain features in type 1 diabetes. Study overall: Cell yields, gender and age were comparable in patients and healthy donors.

This clone was counted only a few times. The V and J ends lost 0 bases and 3 bases respectively, with 11 bases between them. CDR1 is KGHSH, CDR2 LQKENI, per germline. The CDR3 runs 15 residues. Isolated RNA was reverse transcribed in full, so expressed TCRB transcripts were sequenced. Clones were sequenced by immunoSEQ multiplex PCR, and TCRdb holds only the in-frame ones, with some missing. The sample consists of approximately 250,000 clones, less than 15% of them appearing once. The source material was naive CD4+ T cells from blood. The chain joins TRBV18 to TRBJ1-1; D remains unclear. The TCR was taken from a woman between 40 and 50 years old in good health. In DNA, the CDR3 is TGTGCCAGCTCACCACCGGCCCAGATCTACACTGAAGCTTTCTTT. It translates to CASSPPAQIYTEAFF.